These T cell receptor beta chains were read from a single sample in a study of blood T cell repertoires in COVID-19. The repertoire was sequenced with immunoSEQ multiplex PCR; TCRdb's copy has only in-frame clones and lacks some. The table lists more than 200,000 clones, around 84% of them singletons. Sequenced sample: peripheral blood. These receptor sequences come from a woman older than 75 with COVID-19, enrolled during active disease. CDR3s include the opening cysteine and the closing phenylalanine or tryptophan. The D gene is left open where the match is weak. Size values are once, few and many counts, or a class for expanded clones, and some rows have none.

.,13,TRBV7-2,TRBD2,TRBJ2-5,TGTGCCAGCAGACTGGGACTAGTAGAGACCCAGTACTTC,CASRLGLVETQYF
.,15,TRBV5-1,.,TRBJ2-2,TGCGCCAGCAGTGCGCGGGGCCAAAACACCGGGGAGCTGTTTTTT,CASSARGQNTGELFF
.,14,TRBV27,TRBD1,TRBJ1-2,TGTGCCAGCAGCCCCGACAGGGGGATATATGGCTACACCTTC,CASSPDRGIYGYTF
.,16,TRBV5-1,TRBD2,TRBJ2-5,TGCGCCAGCAGCTTGGGAGATCTAGCGGGGGGCGAGACCCAGTACTTC,CASSLGDLAGGETQYF
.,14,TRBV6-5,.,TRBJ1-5,TGTGCCAGCAGCGTGGGCAGGGGCAATCAGCCCCAGCATTTT,CASSVGRGNQPQHF
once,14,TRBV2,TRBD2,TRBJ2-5,TGTGCCAGCAGGGAAGCGGGGGGAATCGAGACCCAGTACTTC,CASREAGGIETQYF
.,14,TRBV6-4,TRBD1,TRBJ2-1,TGTGCCAGCAGTGCAACACAGGGGCTGAATGAGCAGTTCTTC,CASSATQGLNEQFF
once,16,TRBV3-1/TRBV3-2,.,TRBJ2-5,TGTGCCAGCAGCCAAGTGAAAAGCGTGGGGAGGGAGACCCAGTACTTC,CASSQVKSVGRETQYF
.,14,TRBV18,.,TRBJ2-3,TGTGCCAGCTCACCTCTGGACATCACAGATACGCAGTATTTT,CASSPLDITDTQYF
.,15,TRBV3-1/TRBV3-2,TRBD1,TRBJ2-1,TGTGCCAGCAGCCGAGGACAGGGGGGGTGGAATGAGCAGTTCTTC,CASSRGQGGWNEQFF
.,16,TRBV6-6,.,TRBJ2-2,TGTGCCAGCAGTTACACTGGCGGGGTGAACACCGGGGAGCTGTTTTTT,CASSYTGGVNTGELFF
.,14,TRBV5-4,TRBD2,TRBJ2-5,TGTGCCAGCAGCGCAGGACTAGCGGAAGAGACCCAGTACTTC,CASSAGLAEETQYF
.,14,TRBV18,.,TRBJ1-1,TGTGCCAGCTCACCAGCGACTGCTAACACTGAAGCTTTCTTT,CASSPATANTEAFF
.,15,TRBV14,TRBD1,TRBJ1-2,TGTGCCAGCAGCCTGGGGGTCGGGACAGTCTATGGCTACACCTTC,CASSLGVGTVYGYTF
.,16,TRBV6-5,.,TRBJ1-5,TGTGCCAGCAGTTACTCTGGTTCCATGGCAAATCAGCCCCAGCATTTT,CASSYSGSMANQPQHF
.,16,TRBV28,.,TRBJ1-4,TGTGCCAGCAGTTTAAGGAGAGGAGCAACTAATGAAAAACTGTTTTTT,CASSLRRGATNEKLFF
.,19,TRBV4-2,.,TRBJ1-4,TGTGCCAGCAGCCAAGACCCCGGCCGCGGAGGGGCAACTAATGAAAAACTGTTTTTT,CASSQDPGRGGATNEKLFF
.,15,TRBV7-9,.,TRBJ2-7,TGTGCCAGCAGCTTAGTTCTCTCCCCGGGCTACGAGCAGTACTTC,CASSLVLSPGYEQYF
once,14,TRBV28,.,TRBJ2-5,TGTGCCAGCAGTCCCGGGACTCATTTGGGGACCCAGTACTTC,CASSPGTHLGTQYF
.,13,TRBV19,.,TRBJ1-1,TGTGCCAGTAGTAGCCAGGCAGACACTGAAGCTTTCTTT,CASSSQADTEAFF
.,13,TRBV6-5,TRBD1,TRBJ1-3,TGTGCCAGCAGGGGACAGGGGGAAAACACCATATATTTT,CASRGQGENTIYF
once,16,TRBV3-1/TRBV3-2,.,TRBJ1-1,TGTGCCAGCAGCCCGTTTTCGGGACTGCTGAACACTGAAGCTTTCTTT,CASSPFSGLLNTEAFF
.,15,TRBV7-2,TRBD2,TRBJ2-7,TGTGCCAGCAGCTTAGGGACTAGCGCCTCCTACGAGCAGTACTTC,CASSLGTSASYEQYF
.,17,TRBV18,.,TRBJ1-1,TGTGCCAGCTCACCCCCGGGTCGGGGGACGATGAACACTGAAGCTTTCTTT,CASSPPGRGTMNTEAFF
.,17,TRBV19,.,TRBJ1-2,TGTGCCAGTAGGAGGGGAGGGGAAGTCTCCTTTAACTATGGCTACACCTTC,CASRRGGEVSFNYGYTF
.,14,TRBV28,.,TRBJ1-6,TGTGCCAGCAGTTTACGGTTCAATAATTCACCCCTCCACTTT,CASSLRFNNSPLHF
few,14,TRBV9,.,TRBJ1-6,TGTGCCAGCAGCGTAGACAGTGAAAATTCACCCCTCCACTTT,CASSVDSENSPLHF
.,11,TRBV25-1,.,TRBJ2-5,TGTGCCAGCAGCGTCCAAGAGACCCAGTACTTC,CASSVQETQYF
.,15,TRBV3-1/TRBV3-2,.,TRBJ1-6,TGTGCCAGCAGCCAAGGCCTCGGAGGTAATTCACCCCTCCACTTT,CASSQGLGGNSPLHF
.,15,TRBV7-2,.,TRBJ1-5,TGTGCCAGCAGCTTAGTTGGAAGGGGATATCAGCCCCAGCATTTT,CASSLVGRGYQPQHF
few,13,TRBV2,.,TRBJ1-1,TGTGCGCTAGGCCCCGGCCGGGAAACTGAAGCTTTCTTT,CALGPGRETEAFF
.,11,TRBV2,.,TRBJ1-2,TGTGCCAGCAGGACTGTCGGAGGCTACACCTTC,CASRTVGGYTF
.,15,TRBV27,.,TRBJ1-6,TGTGCCAGCAGTTTATTGCGGGGGATGAATTCACCCCTCCACTTT,CASSLLRGMNSPLHF
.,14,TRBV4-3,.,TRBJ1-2,TGCGCCAGCAGCCAAGTAATGGGGGGATATGGCTACACCTTC,CASSQVMGGYGYTF
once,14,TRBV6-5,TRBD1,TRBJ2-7,TGTGCCAGCACCTCCTGGGACAGAGCTTACGAGCAGTACTTC,CASTSWDRAYEQYF
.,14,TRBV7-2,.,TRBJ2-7,TGTGCCAGCAGCTTAGTATCGGCGACGGGGGAGCAGTACTTC,CASSLVSATGEQYF
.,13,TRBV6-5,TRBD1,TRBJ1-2,TGTGCCAGTGAGGAGGACAGGGTGGCCGGCTACACCTTC,CASEEDRVAGYTF
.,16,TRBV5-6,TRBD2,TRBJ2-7,TGTGCCAGCAGCTTGGCCTCTAGCGGGGGACAAAAGGAGCAGTACTTC,CASSLASSGGQKEQYF
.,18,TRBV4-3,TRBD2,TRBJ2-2,TGCGCCAGCAGCCAAGAACCTAGCGGGGGCCTCGGGCTCCGGGAGCTGTTTTTT,CASSQEPSGGLGLRELFF
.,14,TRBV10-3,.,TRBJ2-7,TGTGCCATCAGTGAGTGGCAGGGTTCCTACGAGCAGTACTTC,CAISEWQGSYEQYF
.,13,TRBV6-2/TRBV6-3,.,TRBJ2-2,TGTGCCAGCAGCCGGCAGGCCACCGGGGAGCTGTTTTTT,CASSRQATGELFF
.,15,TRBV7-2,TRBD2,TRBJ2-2,TGTGCCAGCAGGACTAGCGGGGGGAACACCGGGGAGCTGTTTTTT,CASRTSGGNTGELFF
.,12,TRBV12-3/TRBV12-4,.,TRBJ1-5,TGTGCCAGCAGTTCGCCCGGGTTGGCCCAGCATTTT,CASSSPGLAQHF
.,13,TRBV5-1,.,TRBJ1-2,TGCGCCAGCAGCTTAGGAGGGGACCGGGACTACACCTTC,CASSLGGDRDYTF
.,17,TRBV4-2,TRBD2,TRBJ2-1,TGTGCCAGCAGCCAAGATAGGGCTAGCGGGGGGCGCTGGGAGCAGTTCTTC,CASSQDRASGGRWEQFF